This TCR beta chain was sequenced during a study of T cells expressing NK-cell markers. Study-level findings and limits: Several of the donors also had these clonotypes leading their CD3+CD56-NKG2C+ fraction.

Turning to this clonotype: The antigen is undetermined.

Germline CDR1 DFQATT, CDR2 SNEGSKA (reference sequence). This CDR3 contains 15 residues. With UMIs, 5'RACE template switching was used to make TCR beta cDNA. TCRdb reanalyzed the 5' RACE reads and collapses them to one entry per CDR3 protein, without DNA. The specimen's table records 200,000 to 300,000 distinct CDR3 sequences. This chain connects TRBV20-1 to TRBJ2-3; as DNA is missing, the TRBD1 call by TCRdb cannot be tested. The sequence derives from a woman between 18 and 70 years old in good health. Sequences were obtained from blood T cells: a sorted CD56 or NKG2C T cell subset, CD4+ or CD8+ T cells, or bulk PBMC T cells (not recorded which). CDR3 in amino acids: CSASGGQLSTDTQYF.